This TCR beta chain was recovered during a study of T-cell reconstitution after alpha-beta-depleted transplantation in children. Study observations and caveats: Once a year had passed after transplant, T-cell counts and diversity came mostly from newly produced T cells. Expanded graft clones numbering several hundred reportedly gave rise to alpha-beta T cells about two months after transplant. The study traced high day-60 TCRbeta diversity in some patients to surviving recipient T cells and thymic progenitors.

Unique molecular identifiers were incorporated into the prepared TCRbeta library. From the PCR reads, TCRdb called clonotypes with MiXCR, one entry per CDR3 protein. The sample records some 840,000 distinct CDR3 sequences, about 15% being singletons. Comments on this clonotype: Its specificity is unknown.

This CDR3 has 18 amino acids. Germline V gene sequence: CDR1 MNHEY, CDR2 SMNVEV (reference sequence). The V gene end was trimmed by 2 bases and the J gene end by 4 bases; junction bases not matched to a gene: 10. The starting material was PBMCs, mostly from graft donor cells, obtained 360 days after TCRalphabeta/CD19-depleted stem cell transplant. The V gene is TRBV27, the J gene TRBJ2-5; 13 nucleotides agree with TRBD2. This clonotype was obtained from a male patient younger than 18 who had a stem cell transplant for acute lymphoblastic leukemia, so the T cells may come from the graft donor. CDR3 region: CASSLRGLAGPRSETQYF. The CDR3 bases are TGTGCCAGCAGTTTAAGGGGACTAGCGGGGCCAAGATCAGAGACCCAGTACTTC.